This T cell receptor beta chain was documented in a study of blood T cell repertoires in COVID-19. The V end was cut by 6 bases, the J end by 4 bases, with 18 bases between. This CDR3 has 16 residues. Germline V gives CDR1 LNHDA, CDR2 SQIVND (reference sequence). Clones were read by immunoSEQ multiplex PCR, and TCRdb kept only the in-frame ones, dropping some. This sample yields under 250,000 clones, of which 80% to 90% are seen a single time; roughly 13% belongs to the top ten. This clone has a handful of counts. This chain connects TRBV19 to TRBJ2-2, with D perhaps TRBD2 (5 bases). Sequenced: peripheral blood. The origin of this receptor is a human donor in a cohort sampled during active COVID-19. As DNA, the CDR3 is TGTGCCAGTAGCAGTGGAGGCGGCTCTAGCACCGGGGAGCTGTTTTTT. Translation: CASSSGGGSSTGELFF.